Below, 25 T cell receptor beta chains from the same sample are listed, as sequenced in a study of shared clonotypes between healthy human individuals (dated by TCRdb to the early 2020s). The library was produced with the immunoSEQ multiplex PCR assay. Here the immuneACCESS table is served through TCRdb, limited to in-frame sequences with V and J called. Missing clones are a known gap in these copies; in checked studies unresolved V genes cover under half, and the rest lacks a known reason. The sample profile shows some 980,000 clones; over 75% of them were found once. About 1.5% of the sample belongs to the ten largest clones. The sequencing input was memory CD4+ T cells sorted from blood. In the paper's terms, the cell subset or site label means: CD45RA-negative fraction. The receptors were gathered from a man younger than 35 in good health.

This clone was seen more than once but under ten times. This chain connects TRBV27 to TRBJ2-7; a weak D match, TRBD1 (5 bases). Trimming left V 5 bases short and J 6 bases short, with 11 bases between. The germline CDR1 and CDR2 sequences are MNHEY and SMNVEV (reference sequence). The CDR3 length is 12 residues. This chain's CDR3 is CASSLRGREQYF. In nucleotides, the CDR3 is TGTGCCAGCAGTCTTAGGGGCCGCGAGCAGTACTTC.

In its sample, this clone was seen once. The V call is TRBV5-7, the J call TRBJ2-7; unclear D gene. Being an ORF, TRBV5-7 has a function that is uncertain. The germline V and J ends were trimmed by 2 bases and 6 bases, with 21 bases remaining between them. The CDR3 spans 16 residues. The chain's CDR3 is CASSFSSRQPRCEQYF. DNA of the CDR3: TGTGCCAGCAGCTTTTCATCGCGCCAGCCCCGTTGCGAGCAGTACTTC.

The chain recombines TRBV6-4 with TRBJ2-3, with 11 bases aligning to TRBD2. The germline CDR1 and CDR2 sequences are MRHNA and SNTAGT. This CDR3 spans 16 amino acids. The V gene end was trimmed by 0 bases and the J gene end by 8 bases; junction bases not matched to a gene: 7. The CDR3 here is CASSDSLLAGEGTQYF. CDR3 coding DNA: TGTGCCAGCAGTGACTCTCTACTAGCGGGAGAGGGTACGCAGTATTTT.

The genes are TRBV7-2 and TRBJ2-3; D is perhaps TRBD2 (6 bases). The germline V and J ends were trimmed by 6 bases and 6 bases, with 19 bases remaining between them. Germline V gives CDR1 SGHTA, CDR2 FQGNSA. This CDR3 has 15 amino acids. Written as DNA, the CDR3 is TGTGCCAGCAGTCTCACCAGCGGGCCTCGGGATACGCAGTATTTT. It codes for CASSLTSGPRDTQYF.

In this sample, this clone turned up a few times. The gene calls are TRBV27 and TRBJ1-2; TRBD1 agrees at 7 bases. The length of the CDR3 is 14 residues. Germline-derived CDR1 and CDR2 are MNHEY and SMNVEV (reference sequence). The junction had 9 bases not matched to a gene; V was cut back by 6 bases and J by 5 bases. The CDR3 reads CASSSPGQSYGYTF. The CDR3 DNA follows: TGTGCCAGCAGCAGCCCGGGACAGTCTTATGGCTACACCTTC.

This clone was observed at least ten times. The chain couples TRBV28 to TRBJ1-5; TRBD1 aligns across 7 bases. The germline V gene has CDR1 MDHEN and CDR2 SYDVKM. V lost 2 bases, J lost 0 bases, and 13 bases stayed unmatched. This CDR3 comprises 19 residues. The CDR3 here is CASSLGQVKILYSNQPQHF. The CDR3 DNA follows: TGTGCCAGCAGTTTAGGACAGGTAAAAATTCTATATAGCAATCAGCCCCAGCATTTT.

The V and J genes are TRBV28 and TRBJ1-2; 7 bases are shared with TRBD1. CDR3 length equals 13 residues. After removal of 3 bases from V and 4 bases from J, the junction contained 2 bases not matched to a gene. CDR1 is MDHEN, CDR2 SYDVKM, per germline. CDR3 bases: TGTGCCAGCAGTTTCGGACAGGTCTATGGCTACACCTTC. Its translation is CASSFGQVYGYTF.

This chain links TRBV29-1 with TRBJ1-1, with a tentative D call TRBD1 (5 bases). This CDR3 has 13 amino acids. Looked up from germline, CDR1 is SQVTM and CDR2 is ANQGSEA. Trimming shortened V by 7 bases and J by 5 bases, and 17 bases separated the two germline ends. The CDR3 is CSAIGTLTTEAFF. In DNA, the CDR3 is TGCAGCGCCATCGGGACTCTAACGACTGAAGCTTTCTTT.

The chain is built from TRBV21-1 and TRBJ1-5. TRBV21-1 is deemed a pseudogene. This CDR3 region has 17 residues. The CDR3 sequence is CASSKVVKGTDNQPQHF. The CDR3 DNA sequence: TGTGCCAGCAGCAAAGTAGTCAAAGGAACGGATAATCAGCCCCAGCATTTT.

This clone turned up a few times. This rearrangement joins TRBV4-1 to TRBJ1-4; TRBD1 aligns across 9 bases. The germline gives CDR1 MGHRA, CDR2 YSYEKL. J gave up 7 bases and V 4 bases, and 7 bases lay outside the gene matches. The CDR3 contains 15 residues. The CDR3 here is CASSLYRDRAEKLFF. The CDR3, as DNA: TGCGCCAGCAGCCTTTACCGGGACAGGGCTGAAAAACTGTTTTTT.

The rearrangement joins TRBV7-9 to TRBJ1-1, with D tentatively TRBD1 (6 bases). The CDR3 runs to 15 residues. The V end was cut by 0 bases, the J end by 4 bases, with 12 bases between. Germline V lookup: CDR1 SEHNR, CDR2 FQNEAQ (reference sequence). The CDR3 protein is CASSLARGPGTEAFF. In DNA form, the CDR3 reads TGTGCCAGCAGCTTAGCCCGGGGGCCAGGCACTGAAGCTTTCTTT. The variable domain in full, with the rest retrieved from reference TRBV7-9 and TRBJ1-1, is DTGVSQNPRHKITKRGQNVTFRCDPISEHNRLYWYRQTLGQGPEFLTYFQNEAQLEKSRLLSDRFSAERPKGSFSTLEIQRTEQGDSAMYLCASSLARGPGTEAFFGQGTRLTVV.

This sequence joins TRBV30 and TRBJ1-2; unclear D gene. Trimming pared 0 bases from V and 8 bases from J, leaving 7 bases between. Per germline, CDR1 GTSNPN and CDR2 SVGIG (reference sequence). This CDR3 region has 11 residues. CDR3 bases: TGTGCCTGGAGTGTAAATGGCGGCTACACCTTC. It specifies CAWSVNGGYTF.

To note about this clone: Within the sample, other DNA sequences also encode this same CDR3. The chain couples TRBV30 to TRBJ1-1, with D uncertain. V was pared by 0 bases and J by 1 base, with 6 bases between. Germline CDR1 is GTSNPN and CDR2 is SVGIG (reference sequence). The CDR3 contains 13 residues. CDR3 in amino acids: CAWSVIRNTEAFF. The DNA for the CDR3 is TGTGCCTGGAGTGTAATCAGGAACACTGAAGCTTTCTTT. Looking up the rest from reference TRBV30 and TRBJ1-1 gives the full variable domain: SQTIHQWPATLVQPVGSPLSLECTVEGTSNPNLYWYRQAAGRGLQLLFYSVGIGQISSEVPQNLSASRPQDRQFILSSKKLLLSDSGFYLCAWSVIRNTEAFFGQGTRLTVV.

The CDR3 bases are TGTGCCAGCAGCTTGATCGAGGGGGCGGGAGGCTACACCTTC. Its translation is CASSLIEGAGGYTF. The chain has TRBV5-4 and TRBJ1-2, with 7 nucleotides matching TRBD1. J was trimmed by 8 bases and V by 1 base; bases with no gene match: 8. There are 14 residues in the CDR3. Germline V lookup: CDR1 SGHNT, CDR2 YYREEE (reference sequence).

This clone was seen only a few times. This chain links TRBV19 with TRBJ2-6; D uncertain. Germline V CDR1 and CDR2: LNHDA, SQIVND (reference sequence). This CDR3 spans 12 amino acids. The V and J ends lost 7 bases and 3 bases respectively, with 4 bases between them. In DNA form, the CDR3 reads TGTGCCAGTACCTTTGGGGCCAACGTCCTGACTTTC. Its translation is CASTFGANVLTF.

This clone is a singleton in its sample. The CDR3 DNA reads as TGTGCCAGCAGCTCCTCTAGCGGGTTGGATACGCAGTATTTT. Translating gives CASSSSSGLDTQYF. The chain combines TRBV7-3 with TRBJ2-3, with 8 bases that match TRBD2. With V trimmed by 4 bases and J by 6 bases, 6 bases remained unmatched. Germline CDR1 is SGHTA and CDR2 is FQGTGA. This CDR3 spans 14 amino acids.

The chain employs TRBV27 and TRBJ2-1, with D possibly being TRBD2 (6 bases). The CDR3 sequence is 17 residues long. The V end lost 5 bases, the J end lost 0 bases, and 17 bases lay between the germline ends. The germline V gene encodes CDR1 MNHEY and CDR2 SMNVEV (reference sequence). The CDR3 bases are TGTGCCAGCAGTACTGGGACTTTCTTCAGCTCCTACAATGAGCAGTTCTTC. Its translation is CASSTGTFFSSYNEQFF.

V is TRBV2 and J is TRBJ2-3; D is undetermined. Per germline, CDR1 SNHLY and CDR2 FYNNEI. Between the trimmed V and J ends, which lost 5 bases and 3 bases, there was a span of 9 bases. The CDR3 consists of 13 residues. CDR3: CASSSQITDTQYF. The DNA of the CDR3 is TGTGCCAGCAGTTCACAGATTACAGATACGCAGTATTTT.

This clone was counted ten times or more. The rearrangement joins TRBV5-1 to TRBJ2-7, with D perhaps TRBD1 (6 bases). Germline V gene data show CDR1 as SGHRS and CDR2 as YFSETQ. The CDR3 extends over 19 amino acids. V was cut by 5 bases and J by 2 bases, with 29 bases left in between. Here the CDR3 reads CASSREINLFRDTTYEQYF. For the CDR3, the DNA is TGCGCCAGCAGTCGCGAAATCAACCTCTTTAGGGACACTACCTACGAGCAGTACTTC.

This sequence joins TRBV5-1 and TRBJ1-5; 7 bases fit TRBD1. CDR3 size: 17 residues. Per the germline V gene, CDR1 is SGHRS and CDR2 is YFSETQ. The ends lost 2 bases at V and 5 bases at J; junction bases unmatched: 13. The CDR3 is CASSFGPQGQGYQPQHF. The DNA of the CDR3 is TGCGCCAGCAGCTTCGGCCCACAGGGGCAAGGGTATCAGCCCCAGCATTTT.

V and J are TRBV6-1 and TRBJ2-1; a possible D gene is TRBD2 (5 bases). Trimming shortened V by 3 bases and J by 9 bases, and 12 bases separated the two germline ends. Germline V lookup: CDR1 MNHNS, CDR2 SASEGT. The CDR3 spans 13 residues. The CDR3 here is CASSEPIEGEQFF. CDR3 nucleotides: TGTGCCAGCAGTGAGCCGATCGAGGGTGAGCAGTTCTTC.

The J gene is TRBJ2-4, the V gene TRBV5-3, with TRBD1 identical over 9 bases. TRBV5-3 is recorded as an ORF, its role being uncertain. Unmatched junction bases numbered 12, after V lost 8 bases and J lost 12 bases. The CDR3 totals 13 residues. The chain's CDR3 is CASSAGQGRDQYF. The CDR3 nucleotides are TGTGCCAGCAGCGCTGGACAGGGGAGGGATCAGTACTTC.

The table lists this clone with a few counts. The genes are TRBV6-6 and TRBJ1-1, with D hard to call. Trimming shortened V by 2 bases and J by 5 bases, and 9 bases separated the two germline ends. The germline V gene encodes CDR1 MNHNY and CDR2 SVGAGI (reference sequence). CDR3 length: 13 residues. The DNA of the CDR3 is TGTGCCAGCAGTTACACCGATGGGACTGAAGCTTTCTTT. It is translated as CASSYTDGTEAFF.

The gene calls are TRBV28 and TRBJ2-7; no clear D. Germline V gene data show CDR1 as MDHEN and CDR2 as SYDVKM. The V and J ends lost 5 bases and 4 bases respectively, with 9 bases between them. The CDR3 consists of 12 residues. The CDR3 loop reads CASSLPKYEQYF. CDR3 nucleotide sequence: TGTGCCAGCAGTCTGCCGAAGTACGAGCAGTACTTC.

The chain carries TRBV6-5 and TRBJ2-2, with D possibly TRBD1 on 5 matching bases. Germline CDR1 MNHEY, CDR2 SVGAGI. The length of the CDR3 is 14 residues. Trimming stripped 7 bases from V and 5 bases from J, with 14 bases between. The CDR3: CASTRRSGTGELFF. In nucleotides, the CDR3 is TGTGCCAGCACGCGTCGGTCAGGGACCGGGGAGCTGTTTTTT.